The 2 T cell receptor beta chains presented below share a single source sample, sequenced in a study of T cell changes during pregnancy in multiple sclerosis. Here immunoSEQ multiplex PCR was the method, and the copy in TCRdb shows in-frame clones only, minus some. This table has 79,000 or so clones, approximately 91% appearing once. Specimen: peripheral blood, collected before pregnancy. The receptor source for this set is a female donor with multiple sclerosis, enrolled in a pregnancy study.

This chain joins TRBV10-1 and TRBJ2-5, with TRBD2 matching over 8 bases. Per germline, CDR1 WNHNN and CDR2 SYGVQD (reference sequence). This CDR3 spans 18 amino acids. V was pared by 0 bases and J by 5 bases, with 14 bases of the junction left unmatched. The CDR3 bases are TGCGCCAGCAGTGAGTCGTTGGGTAGCGGGATAGCAGCGGAGACCCAGTACTTC. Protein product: CASSESLGSGIAAETQYF.

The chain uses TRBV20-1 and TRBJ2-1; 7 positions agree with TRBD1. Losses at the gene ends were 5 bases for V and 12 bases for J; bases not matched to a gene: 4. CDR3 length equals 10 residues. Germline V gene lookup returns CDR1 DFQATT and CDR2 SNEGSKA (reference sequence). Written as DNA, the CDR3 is TGCAGTGCTGTTCGGGACAGGCAGTTCTTC. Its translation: CSAVRDRQFF.